These 6 T cell receptor beta chains were sequenced from one sample in a study of blood T cell repertoires in COVID-19. The repertoire was sequenced with immunoSEQ multiplex PCR; TCRdb's copy has only in-frame clones and lacks some. The table shows about 89,000 clones, with 88% occurring only once. The sample was peripheral blood. The receptors stem from a man between 60 and 70 years old with acute or convalescent COVID-19.

A few counts support this clone. The chain is built from TRBV10-3 and TRBJ1-1, with D tentatively TRBD1 (6 bases). The CDR3 has 13 residues. Trimming removed 6 bases from V and 3 bases from J, with 11 bases in between. Germline loops: CDR1 ENHRY, CDR2 SYGVKD. Here the CDR3 DNA reads TGTGCCATCAGCCTACAGGGTTACACTGAAGCTTTCTTT. Its protein product is CAISLQGYTEAFF.

This chain connects TRBV5-1 to TRBJ2-7, with D possibly matching TRBD1 (7 bases). V shed 6 bases and J shed 7 bases, with 14 bases lying between them. The length of the CDR3 is 12 residues. Germline-derived CDR1 and CDR2 are SGHRS and YFSETQ. The chain's CDR3 is CASISQGGEQYF. The CDR3 nucleotides are TGCGCCAGCATTTCCCAGGGGGGAGAGCAGTACTTC.

The V call is TRBV19, the J call TRBJ2-7; TRBD2 might be the D (6 bases). CDR3 length: 13 residues. The V and J ends lost 8 bases and 4 bases respectively, with 15 bases between them. From germline, CDR1 is LNHDA and CDR2 SQIVND (reference sequence). CDR3 loop: CASRGVGLYEQYF. The CDR3 DNA sequence: TGTGCCAGTCGCGGGGTGGGGCTTTACGAGCAGTACTTC.

The chain recombines TRBV11-1 with TRBJ2-1, with D uncertain. The CDR3 length is 15 residues. V dropped 2 bases and J dropped 0 bases, with 8 bases sitting between them. Germline CDR1 is SGHAT and CDR2 is FQDESV (reference sequence). The DNA of the CDR3 is TGTGCCAGCAGCTTACTGCGGAGCTCCTACAATGAGCAGTTCTTC. Its translation: CASSLLRSSYNEQFF.

The chain uses TRBV9 and TRBJ1-1; possibly TRBD1 for D (5 bases). The CDR3 sequence is 13 residues long. V was trimmed by 0 bases and J by 8 bases, leaving 11 bases between them. The germline gives CDR1 SGDLS, CDR2 YYNGEE. Written as DNA, the CDR3 is TGTGCCAGCAGCGTAGCGGGACTGGAGGAAGCTTTCTTT. It is translated as CASSVAGLEEAFF.

V usage is TRBV20-1 and J usage is TRBJ2-7; 13 nucleotides agree with TRBD2. J gave up 7 bases and V 3 bases, and 3 bases lay outside the gene matches. Germline loops: CDR1 DFQATT, CDR2 SNEGSKA (reference sequence). The CDR3 totals 13 residues. The CDR3 coding sequence is TGCAGTGCTAGTTTACTAGCGGGAGGGGAGCAGTACTTC. It codes for CSASLLAGGEQYF.